This T cell receptor (beta chain) was recorded in a study of post-analysis software for immune sequencing data (dated by TCRdb to between 2014 and 2017). About the investigation overall: The recorded disease courses included relapsing-remitting, secondary progressive and progressive-relapsing multiple sclerosis, and some patients had no subtype annotation. The multiple sclerosis patient repertoires were compared with approximately 11 previously published healthy control repertoires from donors aged 6 to 25 years. A subset of samples was prepared in parallel using single-end sample barcoding, then pooled and co-amplified after Illumina adapter ligation.

The full study reports these points: The multiple sclerosis patient group was slightly younger than the control group. Patients showed significantly higher frequencies than controls for roughly 5 TRBV segments, among them TRBV5-6, TRBV5-1 and TRBV20-1. Normalized Chao1 diversity was significantly lower in multiple sclerosis patients than controls, suggesting substantial peripheral T-cell clonal expansion. When samples were clustered directly using the F measure, samples prepared in the same batch co-clustered strongly, which prompted a batch-effect correction.

Receptor libraries were prepared by PCR. The sequencer was an Illumina HiSeq 2500. To reduce PCR and sequencing biases, unique molecular identifiers were built into the TCR beta cDNA libraries. Roughly 500,000 cDNA molecules were obtained per 1 to 10 million input T cells, so each molecule approximated one T cell. Patient libraries were prepared and sequenced with the same protocol used for the earlier healthy control dataset. Within a given batch, samples were prepared together, multiplexed and sequenced on the same HiSeq lane. The study's own analysis went as follows. MIGEC was used to process the raw barcoded reads, and molecular identifier groups with only a single read were discarded before consensus assembly and CDR3 extraction. Clonotype tables were post-analysed with VDJtools, and diversity was normalized by down-sampling all datasets to the smallest sample size. To correct batch-related cross-sample contamination, repertoire overlap clustering matched CDR3 amino acid sequences but not nucleotide sequences. The public reads were reanalyzed by TCRdb: fastp trimming at Q25, MiXCR alignment, in-frame beta chains only. CDR3 protein sequences are deduplicated, and each keeps its most common genes and DNA. Here the V and J calls rest on TCRdb's processing, not on the authors' analysis. Recorded for this sample are 650,000 to 850,000 distinct CDR3 sequences; under 70% of them occurred a single time. In total, the top ten clones hold 4.6% of the sample.

The germline V gene supplies CDR1 MNHEY and CDR2 SVGAGI. There are 18 amino acids in the CDR3, from cysteine to phenylalanine inclusive. The kept DNA is CDR3 alone, 54 bases in frame from the first base. Germline trimming amounts to 0 bases on V and 3 bases on J, with 10 as the count of junction bases outside the gene matches. To demonstrate the VDJtools post-analysis software, TCR beta repertoires were profiled from the peripheral blood of about 13 young patients with multiple sclerosis. The patients with multiple sclerosis were children and adolescents between about 6 and 15 years of age. This clonotype came up once. Its antigen has not been determined. Base qualities are missing; no much larger clone stands one base away.

Recombination linked TRBV6-5 to TRBJ2-1; the junction holds 8 bases that match TRBD1. The sequenced material came from blood. This receptor was identified in a girl aged 5 to 17 with multiple sclerosis. The nucleotide sequence reads as follows: TGTGCCAGCAGTTACTCGACTTTTCGACAGGGGAGCTACAATGAGCAGTTCTTC. This encodes CASSYSTFRQGSYNEQFF.